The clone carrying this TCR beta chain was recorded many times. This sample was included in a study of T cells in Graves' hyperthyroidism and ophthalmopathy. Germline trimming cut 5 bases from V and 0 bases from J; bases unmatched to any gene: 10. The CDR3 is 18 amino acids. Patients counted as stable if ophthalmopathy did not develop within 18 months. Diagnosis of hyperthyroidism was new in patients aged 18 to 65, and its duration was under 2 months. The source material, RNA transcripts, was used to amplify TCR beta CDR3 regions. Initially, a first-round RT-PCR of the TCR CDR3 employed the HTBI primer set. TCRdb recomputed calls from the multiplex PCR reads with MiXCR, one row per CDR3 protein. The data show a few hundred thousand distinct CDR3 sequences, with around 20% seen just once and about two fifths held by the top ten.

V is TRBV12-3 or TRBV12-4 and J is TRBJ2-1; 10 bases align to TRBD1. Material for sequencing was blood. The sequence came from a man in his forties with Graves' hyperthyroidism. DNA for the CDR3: TGTGCCAGCAGTGCCGGGACAGGGGATGGGAGCTCCTACAATGAGCAGTTCTTC. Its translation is CASSAGTGDGSSYNEQFF.